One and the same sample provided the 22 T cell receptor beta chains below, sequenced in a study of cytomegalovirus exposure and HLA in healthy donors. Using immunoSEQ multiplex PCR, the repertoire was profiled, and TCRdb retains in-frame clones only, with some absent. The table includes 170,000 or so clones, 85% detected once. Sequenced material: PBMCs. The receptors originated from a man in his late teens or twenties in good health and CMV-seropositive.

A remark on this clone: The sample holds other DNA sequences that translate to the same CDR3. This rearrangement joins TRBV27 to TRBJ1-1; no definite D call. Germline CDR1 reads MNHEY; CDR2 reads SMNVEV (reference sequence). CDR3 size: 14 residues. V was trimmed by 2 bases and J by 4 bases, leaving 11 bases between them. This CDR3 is CASSLRGRGTEAFF. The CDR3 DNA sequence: TGTGCCAGCAGTTTACGGGGAAGAGGCACTGAAGCTTTCTTT.

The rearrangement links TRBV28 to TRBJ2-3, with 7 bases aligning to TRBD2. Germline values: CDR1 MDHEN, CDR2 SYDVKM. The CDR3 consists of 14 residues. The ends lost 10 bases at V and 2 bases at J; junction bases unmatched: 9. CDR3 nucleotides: TGTGCCACCCTGGGAGGGAGCCTCACAGATACGCAGTATTTT. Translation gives CATLGGSLTDTQYF.

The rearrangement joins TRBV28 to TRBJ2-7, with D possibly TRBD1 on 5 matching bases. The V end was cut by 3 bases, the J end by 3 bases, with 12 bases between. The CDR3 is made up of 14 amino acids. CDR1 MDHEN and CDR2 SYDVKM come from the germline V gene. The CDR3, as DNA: TGTGCCAGCAGTTTTAGGGGTATTTACTACGAGCAGTACTTC. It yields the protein CASSFRGIYYEQYF.

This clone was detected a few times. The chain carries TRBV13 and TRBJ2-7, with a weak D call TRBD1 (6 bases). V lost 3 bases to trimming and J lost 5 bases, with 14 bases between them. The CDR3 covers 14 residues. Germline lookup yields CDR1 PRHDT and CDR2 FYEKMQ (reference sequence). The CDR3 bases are TGTGCCAGCAGCTTCCGGGACACCGAGAACGAGCAGTACTTC. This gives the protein CASSFRDTENEQYF.

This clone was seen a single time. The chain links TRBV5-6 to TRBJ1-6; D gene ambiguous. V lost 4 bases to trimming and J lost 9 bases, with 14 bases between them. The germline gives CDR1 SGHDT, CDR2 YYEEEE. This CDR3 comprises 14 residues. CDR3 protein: CASSGGLLGSPLHF. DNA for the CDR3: TGTGCCAGCAGCGGCGGACTATTGGGTTCACCCCTCCACTTT.

CDR3 nucleotide sequence: TGTGCCAGCAGCACCGGGACAGGGGGGAATCAGCCCCAGCATTTT. This encodes CASSTGTGGNQPQHF. This sequence joins TRBV6-5 and TRBJ1-5, with TRBD1 identical over 11 bases. With 6 bases clipped from V and 4 bases from J, the junction kept 5 bases outside the gene matches. Per germline, CDR1 MNHEY and CDR2 SVGAGI. This CDR3 is built from 15 residues.

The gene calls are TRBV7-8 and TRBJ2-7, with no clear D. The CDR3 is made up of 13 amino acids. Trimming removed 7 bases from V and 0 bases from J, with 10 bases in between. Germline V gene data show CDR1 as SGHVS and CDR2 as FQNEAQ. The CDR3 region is CASNALSSYEQYF. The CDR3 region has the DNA TGTGCCAGCAACGCTTTGAGCTCCTACGAGCAGTACTTC.

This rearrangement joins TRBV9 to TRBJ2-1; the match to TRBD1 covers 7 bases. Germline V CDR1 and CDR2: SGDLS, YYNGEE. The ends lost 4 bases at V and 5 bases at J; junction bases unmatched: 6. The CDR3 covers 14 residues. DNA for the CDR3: TGTGCCAGCAGCCCTTGGGACAGCCACAATGAGCAGTTCTTC. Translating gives CASSPWDSHNEQFF. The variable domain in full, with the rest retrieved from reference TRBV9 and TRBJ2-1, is DSGVTQTPKHLITATGQRVTLRCSPRSGDLSVYWYQQSLDQGLQFLIQYYNGEERAKGNILERFSAQQFPDLHSELNLSSLELGDSALYFCASSPWDSHNEQFFGPGTRLTVL.

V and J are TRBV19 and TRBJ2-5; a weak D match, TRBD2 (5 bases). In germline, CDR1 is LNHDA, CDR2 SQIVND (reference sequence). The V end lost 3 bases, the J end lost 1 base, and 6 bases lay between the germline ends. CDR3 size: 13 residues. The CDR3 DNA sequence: TGTGCCAGTAGTATCGGACTCCAAGAGACCCAGTACTTC. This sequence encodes CASSIGLQETQYF.

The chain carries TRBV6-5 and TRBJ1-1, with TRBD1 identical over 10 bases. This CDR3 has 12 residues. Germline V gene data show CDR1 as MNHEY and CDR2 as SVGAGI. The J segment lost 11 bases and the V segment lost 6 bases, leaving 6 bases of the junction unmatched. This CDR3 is CASSWGQGTAFF. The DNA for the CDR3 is TGTGCCAGCAGCTGGGGACAGGGGACGGCTTTCTTT.

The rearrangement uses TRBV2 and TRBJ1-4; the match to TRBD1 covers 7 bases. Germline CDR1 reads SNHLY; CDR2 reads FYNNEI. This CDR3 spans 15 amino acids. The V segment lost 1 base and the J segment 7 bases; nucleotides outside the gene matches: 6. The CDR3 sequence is CASSEGQGVSEKLFF. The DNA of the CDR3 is TGTGCCAGCAGTGAAGGGCAGGGGGTTAGTGAAAAACTGTTTTTT.

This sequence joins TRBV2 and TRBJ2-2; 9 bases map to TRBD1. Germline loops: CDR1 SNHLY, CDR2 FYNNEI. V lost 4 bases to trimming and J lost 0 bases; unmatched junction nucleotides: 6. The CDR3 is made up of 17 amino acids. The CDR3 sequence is CASSVPGQGSNTGELFF. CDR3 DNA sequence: TGTGCCAGCAGTGTACCGGGACAGGGCTCGAACACCGGGGAGCTGTTTTTT.

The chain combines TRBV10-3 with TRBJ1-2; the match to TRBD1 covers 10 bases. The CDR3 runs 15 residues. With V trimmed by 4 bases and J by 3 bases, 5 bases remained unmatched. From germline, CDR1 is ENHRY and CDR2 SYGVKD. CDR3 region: CAISVGTGDHYGYTF. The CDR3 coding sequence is TGTGCCATCAGTGTCGGGACAGGGGACCACTATGGCTACACCTTC.

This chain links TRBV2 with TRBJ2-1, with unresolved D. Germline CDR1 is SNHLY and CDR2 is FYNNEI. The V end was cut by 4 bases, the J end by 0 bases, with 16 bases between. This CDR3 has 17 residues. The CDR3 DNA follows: TGTGCCAGCAGTGGCCAAGGCCTAGATAGCTCCTACAATGAGCAGTTCTTC. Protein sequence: CASSGQGLDSSYNEQFF.

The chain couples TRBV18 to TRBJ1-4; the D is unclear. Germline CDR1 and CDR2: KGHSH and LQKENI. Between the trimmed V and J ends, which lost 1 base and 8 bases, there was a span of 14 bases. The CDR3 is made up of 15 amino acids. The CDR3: CASSPQADKWEKLFF. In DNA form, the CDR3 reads TGTGCCAGCTCACCACAGGCGGATAAGTGGGAAAAACTGTTTTTT.

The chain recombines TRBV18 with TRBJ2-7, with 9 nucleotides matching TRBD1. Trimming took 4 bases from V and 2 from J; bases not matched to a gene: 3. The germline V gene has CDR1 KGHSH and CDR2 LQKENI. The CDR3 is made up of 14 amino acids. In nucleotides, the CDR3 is TGTGCCAGCTCACGGGACAGGGAGGCCTACGAGCAGTACTTC. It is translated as CASSRDREAYEQYF. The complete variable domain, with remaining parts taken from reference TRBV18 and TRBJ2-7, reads NAGVMQNPRHLVRRRGQEARLRCSPMKGHSHVYWYRQLPEEGLKFMVYLQKENIIDESGMPKERFSAEFPKEGPSILRIQQVVRGDSAAYFCASSRDREAYEQYFGPGTRLTVT.

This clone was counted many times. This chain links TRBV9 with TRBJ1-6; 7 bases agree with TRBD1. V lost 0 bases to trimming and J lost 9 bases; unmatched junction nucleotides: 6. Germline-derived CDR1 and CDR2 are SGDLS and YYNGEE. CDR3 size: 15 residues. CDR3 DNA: TGTGCCAGCAGCGTAGCTCCCGGACAGGCTTCACCCCTCCACTTT. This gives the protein CASSVAPGQASPLHF.

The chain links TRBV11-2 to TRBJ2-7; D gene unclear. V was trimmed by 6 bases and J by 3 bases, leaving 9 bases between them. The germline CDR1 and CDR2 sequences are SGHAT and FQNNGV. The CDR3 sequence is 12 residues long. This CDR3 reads CASSIDYYEQYF. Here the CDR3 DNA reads TGTGCCAGCAGTATAGATTACTACGAGCAGTACTTC.

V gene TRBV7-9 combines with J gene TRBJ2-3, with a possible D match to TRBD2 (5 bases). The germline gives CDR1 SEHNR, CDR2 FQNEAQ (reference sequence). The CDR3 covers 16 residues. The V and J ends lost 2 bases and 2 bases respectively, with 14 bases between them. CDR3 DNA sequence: TGTGCCAGCAGCTTACAGAGGGCGGCCCCCACAGATACGCAGTATTTT. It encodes CASSLQRAAPTDTQYF.

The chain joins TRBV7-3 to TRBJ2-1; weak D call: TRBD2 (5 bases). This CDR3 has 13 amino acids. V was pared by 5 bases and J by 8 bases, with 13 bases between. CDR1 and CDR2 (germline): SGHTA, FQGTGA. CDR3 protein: CASSQDGGDEQFF. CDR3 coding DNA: TGTGCCAGCAGCCAGGACGGAGGAGATGAGCAGTTCTTC. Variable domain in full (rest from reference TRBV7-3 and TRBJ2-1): GAGVSQTPSNKVTEKGKYVELRCDPISGHTALYWYRQSLGQGPEFLIYFQGTGAADDSGLPNDRFFAVRPEGSVSTLKIQRTERGDSAVYLCASSQDGGDEQFFGPGTRLTVL.

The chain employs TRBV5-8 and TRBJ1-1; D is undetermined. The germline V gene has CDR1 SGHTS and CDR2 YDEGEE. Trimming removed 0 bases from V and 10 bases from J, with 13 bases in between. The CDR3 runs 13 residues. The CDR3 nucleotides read TGTGCCAGCAGCTTGGGAAGGGAGTTTTTAGCTTTCTTT. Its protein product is CASSLGREFLAFF.

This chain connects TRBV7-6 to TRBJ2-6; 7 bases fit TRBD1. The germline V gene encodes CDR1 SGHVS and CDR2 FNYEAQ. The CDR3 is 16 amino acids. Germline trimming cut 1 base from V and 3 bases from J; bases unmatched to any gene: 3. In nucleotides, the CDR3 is TGTGCCAGCAGCTTAGAGACAGGGAGTGGGGCCAACGTCCTGACTTTC. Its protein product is CASSLETGSGANVLTF.